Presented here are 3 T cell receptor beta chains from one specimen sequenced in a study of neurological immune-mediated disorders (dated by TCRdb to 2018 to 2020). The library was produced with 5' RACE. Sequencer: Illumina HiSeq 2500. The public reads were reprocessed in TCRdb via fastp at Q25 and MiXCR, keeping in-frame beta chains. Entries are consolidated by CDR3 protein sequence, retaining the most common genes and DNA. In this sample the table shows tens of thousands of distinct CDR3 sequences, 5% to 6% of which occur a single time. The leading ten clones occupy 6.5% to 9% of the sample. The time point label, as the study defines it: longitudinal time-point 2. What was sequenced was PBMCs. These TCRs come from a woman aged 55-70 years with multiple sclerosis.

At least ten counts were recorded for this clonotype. The CDR3 region has the DNA TGTGCCAGCAGCGTAGCTACTAGCGGGGGGATTCAGTACTTC. Its translation is CASSVATSGGIQYF. V and J are TRBV9 and TRBJ2-4; the match to TRBD2 covers 12 bases. The CDR3 has 14 amino acids. The germline gives CDR1 SGDLS, CDR2 YYNGEE. Trimming took 0 bases from V and 10 from J; bases not matched to a gene: 2.

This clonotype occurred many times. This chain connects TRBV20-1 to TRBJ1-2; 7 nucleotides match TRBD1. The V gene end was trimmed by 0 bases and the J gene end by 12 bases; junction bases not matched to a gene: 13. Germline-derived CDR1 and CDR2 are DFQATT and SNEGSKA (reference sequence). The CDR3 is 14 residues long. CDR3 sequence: CSARDLGQVKPHTF. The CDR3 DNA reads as TGCAGTGCTAGAGACCTAGGACAGGTCAAACCCCACACCTTC.

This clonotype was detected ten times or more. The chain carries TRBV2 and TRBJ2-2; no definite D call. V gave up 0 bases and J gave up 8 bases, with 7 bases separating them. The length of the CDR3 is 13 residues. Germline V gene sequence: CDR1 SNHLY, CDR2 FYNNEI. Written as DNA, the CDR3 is TGTGCCAGCAGTGAAGCTGGCCCTGGGGAGCTGTTTTTT. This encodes CASSEAGPGELFF. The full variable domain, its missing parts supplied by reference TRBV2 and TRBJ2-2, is EPEVTQTPSHQVTQMGQEVILRCVPISNHLYFYWYRQILGQKVEFLVSFYNNEISEKSEIFDDQFSVERPDGSNFTLKIRSTKLEDSAMYFCASSEAGPGELFFGEGSRLTVL.